Described below is a single T cell receptor beta chain sequence and its context. No antigen is known for it. Primers included in the PCR were 60 Vbeta and 13 Jbeta primers. Sequenced by immunoSEQ multiplex PCR; TCRdb stores in-frame clones only, minus some. This table has about 120,000 clones, approximately 79% appearing once. This sample is part of a study of cytomegalovirus exposure and HLA in healthy donors. Across the whole study: Most genotyped donors, around 86% of more than 300, had Caucasian-associated genetic ancestry. Findings and limits, study-wide: The only immune exposure information that was available was CMV serostatus. Through in vitro validation, three CMV-associated chains were shown to be specific for CMV antigens. Being productive about 87% or about 30% of the time was typical of most TCR beta V segments in an earlier analysis.

This clonotype was sampled from a man younger than 40 in good health and CMV-seronegative. The sample consisted of PBMCs.

In DNA, the CDR3 is TGCGCCAGCAGCTTGGGGGGGCGAGGAACTGGCTACACCTTC. This sequence encodes CASSLGGRGTGYTF. The chain employs TRBV5-1 and TRBJ1-2; a possible D gene is TRBD1 (6 bases). V dropped 0 bases and J dropped 7 bases, with 13 bases sitting between them. Germline CDR1 SGHRS, CDR2 YFSETQ. The CDR3 loop spans 14 amino acids.